Each of the 30 T cell receptor beta chains below was sequenced from the same sample in a study of cytomegalovirus exposure and HLA in healthy donors (dated by TCRdb to 2015 to 2018). Libraries were made using the immunoSEQ multiplex PCR assay. For the multiplex PCR, a mixture combining 60 forward primers for TCR Vbeta segments and 13 reverse primers for TCR Jbeta segments was used. This immuneACCESS table, as held by TCRdb, lists in-frame sequences with V and J called but not all clones. Of the missing ones, under half trace to an unresolved V gene in checked studies; the others have no known cause. A total of roughly 150,000 clones appear in this sample, 70% to 90% of them only once. Less than 2.5% of the sample belongs to the ten largest clones. Sequencing was carried out using PBMCs. The receptor set was obtained from a woman aged 18 to 35 in good health and CMV-seronegative.

V is TRBV7-9 and J is TRBJ2-1; D is unresolved. The V end lost 4 bases, the J end lost 8 bases, and 6 bases lay between the germline ends. CDR3 length: 11 amino acids. From germline, CDR1 is SEHNR and CDR2 FQNEAQ (reference sequence). The chain's CDR3 is CASSSIHEQFF. The CDR3 DNA is TGTGCCAGCAGCTCAATCCATGAGCAGTTCTTC.

V and J are TRBV7-9 and TRBJ2-1, with D possibly being TRBD2 (6 bases). The CDR3 is 15 amino acids. From germline, CDR1 is SEHNR and CDR2 FQNEAQ (reference sequence). V lost 4 bases and J 5 bases, leaving 15 bases between the germline ends. CDR3 protein: CASSSTSGLDNEQFF. CDR3 sequence (DNA): TGTGCCAGCAGCTCGACTTCGGGACTCGACAATGAGCAGTTCTTC.

J is TRBJ2-3 and V is TRBV11-3; 12 bases match TRBD2. Unmatched junction bases numbered 4, after V lost 4 bases and J lost 2 bases. CDR3 length: 16 amino acids. Germline CDR1 reads SGHNT; CDR2 reads YENEEA. Here the CDR3 reads CASSSGLAGHTDTQYF. The CDR3 nucleotides read TGTGCCAGCAGCTCTGGACTAGCGGGACACACAGATACGCAGTATTTT.

The V call is TRBV19, the J call TRBJ2-7; D possibly corresponds to TRBD1 (6 bases). There are 14 residues in the CDR3. V was shortened by 4 bases and J by 0 bases, with 10 bases between the two germline ends. The germline gives CDR1 LNHDA, CDR2 SQIVND (reference sequence). CDR3 residues: CASSRQVSSYEQYF. The CDR3 bases are TGTGCCAGTAGTAGACAGGTTTCCTCCTACGAGCAGTACTTC.

The chain links TRBV2 to TRBJ2-7; tentative D call: TRBD1 (6 bases). V was trimmed by 9 bases and J by 4 bases, leaving 7 bases between them. Germline V CDR1 and CDR2: SNHLY, FYNNEI. The CDR3 is made up of 10 amino acids. The CDR3 spells CASTGYEQYF. DNA for the CDR3: TGTGCCAGTACAGGGTACGAGCAGTACTTC.

Worth noting for this clone: This CDR3 is also generated by other DNA sequences in the sample. The chain couples TRBV30 to TRBJ1-3, with a tentative D call TRBD1 (5 bases). V was cut by 4 bases and J by 1 base, with 5 bases left in between. The CDR3 runs to 12 residues. Germline CDR1 is GTSNPN and CDR2 is SVGIG (reference sequence). The CDR3, as DNA: TGTGCCTGGACAGGGTCTGGAAACACCATATATTTT. Protein: CAWTGSGNTIYF. Complete variable domain (other parts from reference TRBV30 and TRBJ1-3): SQTIHQWPATLVQPVGSPLSLECTVEGTSNPNLYWYRQAAGRGLQLLFYSVGIGQISSEVPQNLSASRPQDRQFILSSKKLLLSDSGFYLCAWTGSGNTIYFGEGSWLTVV.

A few counts support this clone. This sequence joins TRBV7-2 and TRBJ2-1, with TRBD2 matching over 8 bases. Germline CDR1 and CDR2: SGHTA and FQGNSA. CDR3 length equals 15 residues. The V and J ends lost 5 bases and 4 bases, in that order; junction bases with no gene match: 7. The CDR3 region is CASSRTGTRYNEQFF. For the CDR3, the DNA is TGTGCCAGCAGCCGGACCGGGACTAGGTACAATGAGCAGTTCTTC. Full variable domain (rest looked up from reference TRBV7-2 and TRBJ2-1): GAGVSQSPSNKVTEKGKDVELRCDPISGHTALYWYRQSLGQGLEFLIYFQGNSAPDKSGLPSDRFSAERTGGSVSTLTIQRTQQEDSAVYLCASSRTGTRYNEQFFGPGTRLTVL.

The chain is built from TRBV6-1 and TRBJ1-5, with 8 bases aligning to TRBD1. V lost 6 bases and J lost 3; bases outside the gene matches: 4. This CDR3 spans 14 amino acids. Per the germline V gene, CDR1 is MNHNS and CDR2 is SASEGT. The CDR3 sequence is CASSRTGYNQPQHF. CDR3 nucleotides: TGTGCCAGCAGCAGGACAGGGTACAATCAGCCCCAGCATTTT.

CDR3 coding DNA: TGCGCCAGCAGCCCCGGGACAGGGGGCGCTGGGGCCCTCCACTTT. Amino acid sequence: CASSPGTGGAGALHF. The V gene is TRBV5-1, the J gene TRBJ1-6; 12 positions match TRBD1. Germline CDR1 reads SGHRS; CDR2 reads YFSETQ. V trimming: 4 bases; J trimming: 14 bases; junction bases outside the gene matches: 10. The CDR3 sequence is 15 residues long.

CDR3 sequence: CASSNRDMNNSPLHF. In DNA, the CDR3 is TGTGCCAGCAGCAACCGGGACATGAATAATTCACCCCTCCACTTT. This chain links TRBV5-5 with TRBJ1-6; D might be TRBD1 (6 bases). Between the trimmed V and J ends, which lost 4 bases and 5 bases, there was a span of 13 bases. CDR3 size: 15 residues. Germline values: CDR1 SGHKS, CDR2 YYEKEE (reference sequence). The full variable domain, rest sourced from reference TRBV5-5 and TRBJ1-6, is DAGVTQSPTHLIKTRGQQVTLRCSPISGHKSVSWYQQVLGQGPQFIFQYYEKEERGRGNFPDRFSARQFPNYSSELNVNALLLGDSALYLCASSNRDMNNSPLHFGNGTRLTVT.

The CDR3 DNA reads TGTGCCAGCTCCGAAGGGACAGGGGCCTACAATGAGCAGTTCTTC. Encoded protein: CASSEGTGAYNEQFF. The genes are TRBV18 and TRBJ2-1, with 10 positions matching TRBD1. J was trimmed by 2 bases and V by 6 bases; bases with no gene match: 4. The germline V gene encodes CDR1 KGHSH and CDR2 LQKENI. The CDR3 runs to 15 residues.

V usage is TRBV4-1 and J usage is TRBJ2-5; a possible D gene is TRBD1 (6 bases). The V gene's germline CDR1 is MGHRA and CDR2 YSYEKL. Deletions cut 6 bases from V and 0 bases from J, with 14 bases between. CDR3 length equals 15 residues. The CDR3 region is CASSTWGQNQETQYF. CDR3 nucleotides: TGCGCCAGCAGTACCTGGGGGCAGAACCAAGAGACCCAGTACTTC.

The rearrangement joins TRBV29-1 to TRBJ1-1; D unclear. This CDR3 contains 14 residues. In germline, CDR1 is SQVTM, CDR2 ANQGSEA. V lost 6 bases to trimming and J lost 5 bases, with 19 bases between them. The CDR3 DNA reads as TGCAGCGTAACCCTCCCTCGGGGAAATACTGAAGCTTTCTTT. This sequence encodes CSVTLPRGNTEAFF.

The V and J genes are TRBV30 and TRBJ1-2; no clear D. V was cut by 8 bases and J by 5 bases, with 12 bases left in between. The CDR3 loop spans 11 amino acids. Germline values: CDR1 GTSNPN, CDR2 SVGIG (reference sequence). DNA of the CDR3: TGTGCCGGCGAAGGAGTTTATGGCTACACCTTC. Encoded protein: CAGEGVYGYTF.

The rearrangement links TRBV10-3 to TRBJ2-7; TRBD1 agrees at 7 bases. The V gene's germline CDR1 is ENHRY and CDR2 SYGVKD. Trimming took 0 bases from V and 5 from J; bases not matched to a gene: 1. This CDR3 is built from 13 residues. Written as DNA, the CDR3 is TGTGCCATCAGTGAGTCGACAGGGAACGAGCAGTACTTC. Its translation: CAISESTGNEQYF.

The gene calls are TRBV13 and TRBJ2-7; 7 bases map to TRBD1. The ends lost 5 bases at V and 5 bases at J; junction bases unmatched: 9. Germline lookup yields CDR1 PRHDT and CDR2 FYEKMQ (reference sequence). The CDR3 covers 14 residues. CDR3 nucleotides: TGTGCCAGCAGCCTAGACAGGGCCAAGAACGAGCAGTACTTC. It encodes CASSLDRAKNEQYF.

This chain links TRBV28 with TRBJ1-1, with TRBD1 identical over 10 bases. Germline lookup yields CDR1 MDHEN and CDR2 SYDVKM. The CDR3 consists of 14 residues. J was trimmed by 5 bases and V by 5 bases; bases with no gene match: 5. CDR3 sequence reads: CASSPTGGRTEAFF. The CDR3 nucleotides read TGTGCCAGCAGTCCGACAGGGGGCAGGACTGAAGCTTTCTTT.

In its sample, this clone was seen once. The chain couples TRBV5-5 to TRBJ1-5; D not resolved. Germline assignment: CDR1 SGHKS and CDR2 YYEKEE (reference sequence). CDR3 length: 16 residues. Trimming stripped 3 bases from V and 1 base from J, with 14 bases between. The CDR3 nucleotides read TGTGCCAGCAGCTCTGTGGAGATACTGAGCAATCAGCCCCAGCATTTT. It specifies CASSSVEILSNQPQHF.

The genes are TRBV19 and TRBJ1-2, with unresolved D. The CDR3 spans 15 residues. Germline-derived CDR1 and CDR2 are LNHDA and SQIVND (reference sequence). The V end was cut by 8 bases, the J end by 2 bases, with 18 bases between. The CDR3 spells CASSHPTGGNYGYTF. DNA for the CDR3: TGTGCCAGTTCTCACCCCACCGGAGGGAACTATGGCTACACCTTC.

V and J are TRBV7-2 and TRBJ2-1; TRBD1 agrees at 8 bases. V gave up 5 bases and J gave up 10 bases; unmatched junction bases: 13. The CDR3 spans 15 residues. The germline gives CDR1 SGHTA, CDR2 FQGNSA. CDR3 residues: CASSLTGGKGNEQFF. In DNA, the CDR3 is TGTGCCAGCAGCCTCACAGGGGGTAAGGGTAACGAGCAGTTCTTC.

This chain joins TRBV19 and TRBJ2-2; 7 bases fit TRBD1. Germline CDR1 and CDR2: LNHDA and SQIVND (reference sequence). V dropped 3 bases and J dropped 6; count of bases not matched to a gene: 4. This CDR3 region has 14 residues. DNA for the CDR3: TGTGCCAGTAGTATCCCCGACAGGGCCGGGGAGCTGTTTTTT. Translating it yields CASSIPDRAGELFF.

V usage is TRBV6-5 and J usage is TRBJ2-7; TRBD1 matches at 9 bases. CDR3 length equals 15 residues. The V gene end was trimmed by 6 bases and the J gene end by 9 bases; junction bases not matched to a gene: 15. Germline CDR1 MNHEY, CDR2 SVGAGI. The CDR3 loop reads CASRRSTGGQIGQYF. The DNA for the CDR3 is TGTGCCAGCAGGCGATCGACAGGGGGGCAGATCGGGCAGTACTTC.

This clone has only one observation. The CDR3 region has the DNA TGTGCCAGCAGACAAGTGGGGACAGGGTCCTACGAGCAGTACTTC. Protein sequence: CASRQVGTGSYEQYF. The rearrangement uses TRBV28 and TRBJ2-7; 9 bases match TRBD1. CDR3 size: 15 residues. Losses at the gene ends were 6 bases for V and 1 base for J; bases not matched to a gene: 7. Germline lookup yields CDR1 MDHEN and CDR2 SYDVKM.

This clone was seen just once. This chain uses TRBV28 with TRBJ2-7; tentatively, D is TRBD1 (5 bases). The length of the CDR3 is 12 residues. Germline CDR1 MDHEN, CDR2 SYDVKM. Trimming took 5 bases from V and 2 from J, leaving 7 bases between them. CDR3 in DNA: TGTGCCAGCAGTCTACAGGCCTACGAGCAGTACTTC. It codes for CASSLQAYEQYF.

The V call is TRBV28, the J call TRBJ2-4, with D possibly TRBD2 on 6 matching bases. Trimming removed 3 bases at V and 14 bases at J, with 14 bases between. This CDR3 has 12 residues. Looked up from germline, CDR1 is MDHEN and CDR2 is SYDVKM. The CDR3 DNA reads as TGTGCCAGCAGTTTTAGAGGCGGAGGGGAGTACTTC. It codes for CASSFRGGGEYF.

This chain uses TRBV27 with TRBJ2-7, with 15 bases identical to TRBD2. Germline V CDR1 and CDR2: MNHEY, SMNVEV (reference sequence). With V trimmed by 9 bases and J by 0 bases, 15 bases remained unmatched. The CDR3 has 19 residues. For the CDR3, the DNA is TGTGCCAGGATTACGGGGGGACTAGCGGGAGGTCCCCTCTCCTACGAGCAGTACTTC. It specifies CARITGGLAGGPLSYEQYF.

This clone was observed a single time. V usage is TRBV6-5 and J usage is TRBJ2-7; 9 bases map to TRBD1. CDR1 MNHEY and CDR2 SVGAGI come from the germline V gene. V was clipped by 4 bases and J by 6 bases; unmatched bases: 13. This CDR3 is 16 amino acids long. CDR3 sequence (DNA): TGTGCCAGCAGTTTCTACCGGACAGGGGTCCTCTCCGAGCAGTACTTC. This codes for CASSFYRTGVLSEQYF.

This rearrangement joins TRBV27 to TRBJ2-3, with D tentatively TRBD2 (5 bases). Deletions cut 5 bases from V and 3 bases from J, with 18 bases between. The CDR3 length is 16 residues. Germline V gives CDR1 MNHEY, CDR2 SMNVEV (reference sequence). The CDR3 DNA reads TGTGCCAGCAGTACCTTGGACTTGGTGAAGACAGATACGCAGTATTTT. This codes for CASSTLDLVKTDTQYF.

The chain links TRBV2 to TRBJ1-4; D gene ambiguous. Germline assignment: CDR1 SNHLY and CDR2 FYNNEI. CDR3 length: 13 residues. The germline V and J ends were trimmed by 0 bases and 12 bases, with 11 bases remaining between them. In DNA, the CDR3 is TGTGCCAGCAGTGAAGCCGGGGAATCGGAACTGTTTTTT. This codes for CASSEAGESELFF.

This clone was seen once. The V and J genes are TRBV10-3 and TRBJ2-7; 9 bases are a match to TRBD1. The germline gives CDR1 ENHRY, CDR2 SYGVKD. The CDR3 consists of 13 residues. V shed 10 bases and J 2 bases; nucleotides not matched to a gene: 6. CDR3 region: CATRDREAYEQYF. CDR3 in DNA: TGTGCCACCCGGGACAGGGAGGCCTACGAGCAGTACTTC.